This TCR beta chain appears in the sequencing data of a study of blood T cell repertoires in COVID-19 (dated by TCRdb to the early 2020s). For context, the study as a whole: The collaborator samples originated in the United States, Italy and Spain and spanned the acute and convalescent phases of COVID-19. The material from the prospective study consisted of cDNA or gDNA derived from T cells, B-cell-depleted T cells, or PBMCs. Deeply sampled blood TCRbeta repertoires from subjects exposed to, actively infected with, or recovered from COVID-19 were included in the dataset. The repertoires were released in a freely available public database intended as a resource for research on the immune response to SARS-CoV-2. Samples were obtained from the ongoing ImmuneRACE study (first 160 participants) and from 1,000 to 1,500 subjects provided by 6 global collaborators. Nearly every sample came with metadata listing a de-identified subject ID, COVID-19 status, age in years and sex. Where available, HLA class I and class II types were taken from metadata supplied by the sample provider and were not determined by assay-based typing.

On the study overall, not on this receptor specifically: How much clinical and demographic metadata was included differed by source and by participant, and the metadata was provided uncurated.

As for this clone: Its antigen remains unidentified. No clone much larger than this one lies a single base away; base qualities are absent.

The immunoSEQ Assay, a bias-controlled multiplex PCR, was used to amplify TCRbeta CDR3 regions from genomic DNA. The study's processing was this. The number of nucleated cells in each sample was estimated from the amplification of reference gene primers within the assay. Sequence reads were collapsed and filtered to measure the absolute abundance of every unique TCRbeta CDR3 rearrangement. For each sample, productive Simpson clonality was calculated as the square root of Simpson's diversity index over productive rearrangements. TCRdb carries this immuneACCESS record with in-frame sequences only. Its versions omit some clonotypes, under half of them owing to an unresolved V gene in the studies checked, with the rest unexplained. Clonal size and the V and J genes are those of that table, whereas D and trimming came from the DNA. For this sample there are roughly 150,000 clones; roughly 77% appear just once. Roughly 10% of the sample rests with the top ten.

Whole blood was collected in K2EDTA tubes by collaborating institutions according to the institutions' own protocols. For TCRbeta analysis, collaborators shipped samples in one of three forms: frozen whole blood, isolated PBMCs, or DNA extracted from either of those sample types. CDR1 and CDR2 are read off the germline V gene (reference sequence) as SGHAT and FQDESV. The CDR3 sequence holds 14 residues, the cysteine and phenylalanine included. Only the CDR3 DNA stays, 42 bases, in frame from base 1. Here V drops 1 base and J drops 5 bases, and the junction holds 4 bases not matched to any gene. The rearranged segments are TRBV11-1 and TRBJ2-7, and 8 bases in between align with TRBD2. The sequencing input was peripheral blood. This TCR came from a human donor in a cohort sampled during active COVID-19. The DNA reads as follows: TGTGCCAGCAGCTTAGTAGCGGGGACCCACGAGCAGTACTTC. Translated, it gives CASSLVAGTHEQYF.